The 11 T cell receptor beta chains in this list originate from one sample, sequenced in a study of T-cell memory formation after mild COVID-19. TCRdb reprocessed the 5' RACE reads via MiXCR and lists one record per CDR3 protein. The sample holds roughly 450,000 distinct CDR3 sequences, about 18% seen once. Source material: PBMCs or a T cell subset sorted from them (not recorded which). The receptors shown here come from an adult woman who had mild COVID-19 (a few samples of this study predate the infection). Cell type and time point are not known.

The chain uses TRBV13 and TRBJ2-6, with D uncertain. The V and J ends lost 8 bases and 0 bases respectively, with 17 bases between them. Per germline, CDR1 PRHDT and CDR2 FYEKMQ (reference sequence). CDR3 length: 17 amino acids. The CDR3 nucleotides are TGTGCCAGCCTACGGCCGGACCCCATCTCTGGGGCCAACGTCCTGACTTTC. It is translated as CASLRPDPISGANVLTF.

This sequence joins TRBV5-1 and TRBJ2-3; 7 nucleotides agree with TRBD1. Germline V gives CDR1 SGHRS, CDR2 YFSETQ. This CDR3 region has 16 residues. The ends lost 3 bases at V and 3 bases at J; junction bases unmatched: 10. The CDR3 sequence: CASSSSTGLITDTQYF. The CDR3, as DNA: TGCGCCAGCAGCTCCTCGACAGGGCTGATAACAGATACGCAGTATTTT. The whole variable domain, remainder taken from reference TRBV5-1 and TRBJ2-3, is KAGVTQTPRYLIKTRGQQVTLSCSPISGHRSVSWYQQTPGQGLQFLFEYFSETQRNKGNFPGRFSGRQFSNSRSEMNVSTLELGDSALYLCASSSSTGLITDTQYFGPGTRLTVL.

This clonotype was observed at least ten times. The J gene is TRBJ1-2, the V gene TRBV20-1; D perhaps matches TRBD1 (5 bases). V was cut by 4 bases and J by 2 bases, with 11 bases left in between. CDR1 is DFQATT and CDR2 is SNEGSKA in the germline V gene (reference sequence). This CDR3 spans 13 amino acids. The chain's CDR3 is CSATGNRNYGYTF. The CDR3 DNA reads TGCAGTGCTACAGGGAATCGGAACTATGGCTACACCTTC.

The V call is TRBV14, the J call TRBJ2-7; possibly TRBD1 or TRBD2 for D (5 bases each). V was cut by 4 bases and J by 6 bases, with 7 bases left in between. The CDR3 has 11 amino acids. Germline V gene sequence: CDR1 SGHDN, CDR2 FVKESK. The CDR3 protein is CASSPGTEQYF. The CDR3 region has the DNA TGTGCCAGCAGCCCCGGGACCGAGCAGTACTTC.

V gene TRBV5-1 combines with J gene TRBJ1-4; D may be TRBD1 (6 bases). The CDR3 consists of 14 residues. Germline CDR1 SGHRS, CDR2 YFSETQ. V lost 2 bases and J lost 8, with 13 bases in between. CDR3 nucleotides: TGCGCCAGCAGCTTCACGGGACAAGGGGAAAAACTGTTTTTT. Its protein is CASSFTGQGEKLFF.

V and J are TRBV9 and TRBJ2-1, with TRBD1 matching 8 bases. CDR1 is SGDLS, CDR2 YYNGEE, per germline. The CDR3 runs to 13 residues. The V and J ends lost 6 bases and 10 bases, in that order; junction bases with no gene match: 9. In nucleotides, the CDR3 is TGTGCCAGCACGAACGGAGCAGGGGGCGAGCAGTTCTTC. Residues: CASTNGAGGEQFF.

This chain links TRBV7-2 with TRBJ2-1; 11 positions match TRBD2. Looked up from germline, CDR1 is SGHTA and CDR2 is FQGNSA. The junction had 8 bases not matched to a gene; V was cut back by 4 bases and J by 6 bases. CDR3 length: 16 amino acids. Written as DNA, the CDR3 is TGTGCCAGCAGCTATGGAACTAGCGGGAGACCCAATGAGCAGTTCTTC. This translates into CASSYGTSGRPNEQFF. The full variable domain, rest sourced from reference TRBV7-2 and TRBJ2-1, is GAGVSQSPSNKVTEKGKDVELRCDPISGHTALYWYRQSLGQGLEFLIYFQGNSAPDKSGLPSDRFSAERTGGSVSTLTIQRTQQEDSAVYLCASSYGTSGRPNEQFFGPGTRLTVL.

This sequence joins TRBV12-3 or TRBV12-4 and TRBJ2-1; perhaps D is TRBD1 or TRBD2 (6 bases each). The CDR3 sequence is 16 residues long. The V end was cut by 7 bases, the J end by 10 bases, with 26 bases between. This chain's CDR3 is CASTPWGANPLGEQFF. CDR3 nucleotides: TGTGCCAGCACCCCTTGGGGGGCTAACCCCCTCGGGGAGCAGTTCTTC.

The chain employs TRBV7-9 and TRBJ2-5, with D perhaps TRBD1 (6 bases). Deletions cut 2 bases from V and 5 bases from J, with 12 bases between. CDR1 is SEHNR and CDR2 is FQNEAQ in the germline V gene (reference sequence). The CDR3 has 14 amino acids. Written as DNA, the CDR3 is TGTGCCAGCAGCTTATTACAGGGTATCGAGACCCAGTACTTC. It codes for CASSLLQGIETQYF. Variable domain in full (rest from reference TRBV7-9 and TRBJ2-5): DTGVSQNPRHKITKRGQNVTFRCDPISEHNRLYWYRQTLGQGPEFLTYFQNEAQLEKSRLLSDRFSAERPKGSFSTLEIQRTEQGDSAMYLCASSLLQGIETQYFGPGTRLLVL.

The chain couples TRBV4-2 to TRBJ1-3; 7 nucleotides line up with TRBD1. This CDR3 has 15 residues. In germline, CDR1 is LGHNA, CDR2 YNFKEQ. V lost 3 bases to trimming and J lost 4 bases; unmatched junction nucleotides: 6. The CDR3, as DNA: TGTGCCAGCAGCCAGGAACAGGGGTCAGGAAACACCATATATTTT. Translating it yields CASSQEQGSGNTIYF.

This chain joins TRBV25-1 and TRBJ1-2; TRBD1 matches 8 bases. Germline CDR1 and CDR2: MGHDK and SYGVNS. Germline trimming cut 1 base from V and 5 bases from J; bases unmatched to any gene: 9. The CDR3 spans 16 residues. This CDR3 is CASSELTAGGQYGYTF. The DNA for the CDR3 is TGTGCCAGCAGTGAATTAACGGCAGGGGGCCAATATGGCTACACCTTC.